Below are 28 T cell receptor beta chains sequenced from a single sample in a study of blood T cell repertoires in COVID-19. The protocol was immunoSEQ multiplex PCR, while the TCRdb copy is restricted to in-frame clones and leaves out a portion. This table holds roughly 120,000 clones, around four fifths found once. Sequencing used peripheral blood. Receptors originate from a woman aged 65 to 85 with acute or convalescent COVID-19.

The chain uses TRBV5-4 and TRBJ2-1; tentative D call: TRBD1 (6 bases). V lost 1 base and J lost 8, with 13 bases in between. This CDR3 region has 14 residues. Germline loops: CDR1 SGHNT, CDR2 YYREEE (reference sequence). DNA of the CDR3: TGTGCCAGCAGCTTGACAGGGACCCTCGATGAGCAGTTCTTC. Protein product: CASSLTGTLDEQFF.

This chain links TRBV3-1 (or the pseudogene TRBV3-2) with TRBJ2-6; 9 nucleotides match TRBD2. The V gene end was trimmed by 3 bases and the J gene end by 0 bases; junction bases not matched to a gene: 3. This CDR3 has 17 residues. CDR1 and CDR2 (germline): LGHDT, YNNKEL (reference sequence). The CDR3 sequence is CASSQTSGTSGANVLTF. CDR3 bases: TGTGCCAGCAGCCAGACTAGCGGCACCTCTGGGGCCAACGTCCTGACTTTC.

The chain employs TRBV4-2 and TRBJ2-1, with 14 bases that match TRBD2. In germline, CDR1 is LGHNA, CDR2 YNFKEQ. With V trimmed by 1 base and J by 8 bases, 7 bases remained unmatched. The CDR3 loop spans 17 amino acids. The CDR3 sequence: CASSQGPGTSGGDEQFF. CDR3 bases: TGTGCCAGCAGCCAAGGCCCCGGGACTAGCGGGGGCGATGAGCAGTTCTTC.

The chain is built from TRBV7-3 and TRBJ2-1; 7 bases are a match to TRBD2. The junction had 9 bases not matched to a gene; V was cut back by 2 bases and J by 5 bases. CDR3 size: 16 residues. Germline V gene data show CDR1 as SGHTA and CDR2 as FQGTGA. The CDR3 DNA sequence: TGTGCCAGCAGCTTATCCTTGAGCGGGGCGAACAATGAGCAGTTCTTC. Residues: CASSLSLSGANNEQFF.

This rearrangement joins TRBV5-1 to TRBJ1-1; no clear D gene. The CDR3 runs to 14 residues. The V end lost 0 bases, the J end lost 1 base, and 7 bases lay between the germline ends. Germline lookup yields CDR1 SGHRS and CDR2 YFSETQ. CDR3 in DNA: TGCGCCAGCAGCTTGGCTACAGCGAACACTGAAGCTTTCTTT. It translates to CASSLATANTEAFF. Full variable domain (missing parts from reference TRBV5-1 and TRBJ1-1): KAGVTQTPRYLIKTRGQQVTLSCSPISGHRSVSWYQQTPGQGLQFLFEYFSETQRNKGNFPGRFSGRQFSNSRSEMNVSTLELGDSALYLCASSLATANTEAFFGQGTRLTVV.

This clone was counted a few times. The chain links TRBV5-1 to TRBJ1-6, with unresolved D. This CDR3 spans 14 amino acids. Trimming stripped 4 bases from V and 8 bases from J, with 13 bases between. Looked up from germline, CDR1 is SGHRS and CDR2 is YFSETQ. The CDR3 protein is CASSPGNRDSPLHF. Here the CDR3 DNA reads TGCGCCAGCAGCCCCGGGAATAGGGATTCACCCCTCCACTTT.

This clone was seen once. The chain has TRBV5-1 and TRBJ2-7; 7 bases align to TRBD2. The CDR3 loop spans 14 amino acids. V lost 3 bases to trimming and J lost 1 base; unmatched junction nucleotides: 4. The germline gives CDR1 SGHRS, CDR2 YFSETQ. The CDR3 spells CASSYSGSSYEQYF. The CDR3 nucleotides read TGCGCCAGCAGCTATAGCGGGTCGTCCTACGAGCAGTACTTC.

The rearrangement links TRBV18 to TRBJ1-5; tentative D call: TRBD1 (6 bases). Trimming stripped 5 bases from V and 7 bases from J, with 12 bases between. Germline V CDR1 and CDR2: KGHSH, LQKENI. The length of the CDR3 is 13 residues. DNA for the CDR3: TGTGCCAGCTCATCCGGGGGGCCCCAGCCCCAGCATTTT. Amino acids: CASSSGGPQPQHF.

V gene TRBV7-7 combines with J gene TRBJ2-5; D perhaps matches TRBD2 (6 bases). The V gene lost 3 bases and the J gene lost 5 bases, with 22 bases spanning the gap. The V gene's germline CDR1 is SSHAT and CDR2 FNYEAQ (reference sequence). This CDR3 contains 17 residues. The CDR3 loop reads CASSLAPGLLRQETQYF. The CDR3 coding sequence is TGTGCCAGCAGCTTGGCCCCGGGACTCCTCAGGCAGGAGACCCAGTACTTC.

The V call is TRBV19, the J call TRBJ1-2; 10 bases fit TRBD1. The germline CDR1 and CDR2 sequences are LNHDA and SQIVND (reference sequence). Unmatched junction bases numbered 2, after V lost 7 bases and J lost 6 bases. The CDR3 covers 12 residues. In DNA, the CDR3 is TGTGCCAGTAAGGGGACAGGGGATGGCTACACCTTC. Protein: CASKGTGDGYTF. The complete variable domain, with remaining parts taken from reference TRBV19 and TRBJ1-2, reads DGGITQSPKYLFRKEGQNVTLSCEQNLNHDAMYWYRQDPGQGLRLIYYSQIVNDFQKGDIAEGYSVSREKKESFPLTVTSAQKNPTAFYLCASKGTGDGYTFGSGTRLTVV.

The rearrangement joins TRBV9 to TRBJ2-5, with TRBD2 matching over 10 bases. The CDR3 sequence is 17 residues long. The junction had 9 bases not matched to a gene; V was cut back by 0 bases and J by 4 bases. From germline, CDR1 is SGDLS and CDR2 YYNGEE. As DNA, the CDR3 is TGTGCCAGCAGCGTAGGAGGTAGCGGGGGGTCCGCAGAGACCCAGTACTTC. Amino acids: CASSVGGSGGSAETQYF.

In its sample, this clone was seen once. This CDR3 is CASTVGQINEKLFF. DNA of the CDR3: TGTGCCAGCACCGTGGGACAGATTAATGAAAAACTGTTTTTT. The chain uses TRBV13 and TRBJ1-4, with 7 bases matching TRBD1. Looked up from germline, CDR1 is PRHDT and CDR2 is FYEKMQ (reference sequence). This CDR3 comprises 14 residues. J lost 4 bases, V lost 7 bases, and 6 bases had no gene match. Complete variable domain (other parts from reference TRBV13 and TRBJ1-4): AAGVIQSPRHLIKEKRETATLKCYPIPRHDTVYWYQQGPGQDPQFLISFYEKMQSDKGSIPDRFSAQQFSDYHSELNMSSLELGDSALYFCASTVGQINEKLFFGSGTQLSVL.

The V call is TRBV5-1, the J call TRBJ2-3, with TRBD2 identical over 14 bases. CDR3 length: 16 amino acids. Germline CDR1 is SGHRS and CDR2 is YFSETQ. J was trimmed by 5 bases and V by 4 bases; bases with no gene match: 6. The CDR3 spells CASSITGTSGGDTQYF. CDR3 nucleotides: TGCGCCAGCAGCATAACCGGGACTAGCGGGGGAGATACGCAGTATTTT. Variable domain in full (rest from reference TRBV5-1 and TRBJ2-3): KAGVTQTPRYLIKTRGQQVTLSCSPISGHRSVSWYQQTPGQGLQFLFEYFSETQRNKGNFPGRFSGRQFSNSRSEMNVSTLELGDSALYLCASSITGTSGGDTQYFGPGTRLTVL.

V usage is TRBV29-1 and J usage is TRBJ2-3, with 8 bases lining up with TRBD1. Germline CDR1 reads SQVTM; CDR2 reads ANQGSEA. The ends lost 6 bases at V and 0 bases at J; junction bases unmatched: 2. The CDR3 extends over 13 amino acids. The CDR3 coding sequence is TGCAGCGTGCGGACAGGGAGCACAGATACGCAGTATTTT. Protein product: CSVRTGSTDTQYF.

This clone was counted a single time. The V call is TRBV4-1, the J call TRBJ2-7; D call uncertain. Germline values: CDR1 MGHRA, CDR2 YSYEKL. The CDR3 spans 13 residues. V shed 1 base and J shed 6 bases, with 10 bases lying between them. The CDR3 reads CASSQVLQLEQYF. CDR3 bases: TGCGCCAGCAGCCAAGTATTACAGCTCGAGCAGTACTTC.

The chain has TRBV5-1 and TRBJ2-7; 8 bases fit TRBD2. Germline values: CDR1 SGHRS, CDR2 YFSETQ. Germline trimming cut 4 bases from V and 0 bases from J; bases unmatched to any gene: 12. There are 17 residues in the CDR3. In DNA form, the CDR3 reads TGCGCCAGCAGCCCGGGAGGGGGGGGAGCGTTCTCCTACGAGCAGTACTTC. Amino acid sequence: CASSPGGGGAFSYEQYF.

The chain couples TRBV7-9 to TRBJ1-2; TRBD1 agrees at 7 bases. The germline V gene has CDR1 SEHNR and CDR2 FQNEAQ (reference sequence). Germline trimming cut 1 base from V and 12 bases from J; bases unmatched to any gene: 8. This CDR3 region has 13 residues. CDR3: CASSLGTGVEHTF. The CDR3 DNA is TGTGCCAGCAGCTTAGGCACAGGGGTGGAGCACACCTTC.

On this clone itself: One end of the junction fails to match germline, which may point to a read error. The chain couples TRBV5-1 to TRBJ2-7; 7 bases agree with TRBD2. This CDR3 has 14 amino acids. Germline V lookup: CDR1 SGHRS, CDR2 YFSETQ. The CDR3 here is CASSPGGDSDEQYF. CDR3 sequence (DNA): TGCGCCAGCAGCCCTGGGGGGGACTCCGACGAGCAGTACTTC.

The rearrangement uses TRBV7-5 and TRBJ1-2; the D segment call TRBD1 is taken from the table without a DNA check. TRBV7-5 is recorded as a pseudogene. The CDR3 length is 11 residues. In DNA form, the CDR3 reads TGTGCCAGAAGCCCAGACAGGGCGAACACCTTC. Its translation is CARSPDRANTF.

This clone was seen more than once but under ten times. The rearrangement links TRBV12-3 or TRBV12-4 to TRBJ2-7; tentative D call: TRBD2 (5 bases). This CDR3 spans 12 amino acids. The V and J ends lost 6 bases and 6 bases respectively, with 12 bases between them. The CDR3: CASSFTRSEQYF. The CDR3 region has the DNA TGTGCCAGCAGCTTCACTAGAAGCGAGCAGTACTTC.

The chain combines TRBV29-1 with TRBJ1-2, with D uncertain. V was cut by 5 bases and J by 2 bases, with 9 bases left in between. The CDR3 totals 12 residues. Per the germline V gene, CDR1 is SQVTM and CDR2 is ANQGSEA. The CDR3 DNA reads TGCAGCGTTTCGACAAGCAACTATGGCTACACCTTC. It is translated as CSVSTSNYGYTF.

This clone occurred a few times. CDR3 sequence: CASSSTGNNEQFF. In DNA form, the CDR3 reads TGTGCCAGCAGTTCGACAGGGAACAATGAGCAGTTCTTC. V usage is TRBV6-6 and J usage is TRBJ2-1, with 7 bases fitting TRBD1. This CDR3 is built from 13 residues. CDR1 is MNHNY and CDR2 is SVGAGI in the germline V gene (reference sequence). Losses at the gene ends were 4 bases for V and 5 bases for J; bases not matched to a gene: 2.

J is TRBJ2-3 and V is TRBV5-1; TRBD2 might be the D (6 bases). Looked up from germline, CDR1 is SGHRS and CDR2 is YFSETQ. V was pared by 1 base and J by 5 bases, with 14 bases between. CDR3 length: 15 residues. DNA of the CDR3: TGCGCCAGCAGCTTGAGGCCGGGAGTTGGAGATACGCAGTATTTT. It codes for CASSLRPGVGDTQYF.

This chain joins TRBV18 and TRBJ2-7; weak D call: TRBD2 (5 bases). Per germline, CDR1 KGHSH and CDR2 LQKENI. V lost 6 bases and J lost 2, with 17 bases in between. This CDR3 contains 15 residues. CDR3 loop: CASSDTGKWAYEQYF. The CDR3 DNA follows: TGTGCCAGCTCCGACACGGGGAAGTGGGCCTACGAGCAGTACTTC.

In DNA form, the CDR3 reads TGTGCCAGCAGTTTCCCCGGGGAGCAATATAGCAATCAGCCCCAGCATTTT. Residues: CASSFPGEQYSNQPQHF. This sequence joins TRBV27 and TRBJ1-5; D gene unclear. V was shortened by 3 bases and J by 0 bases, with 15 bases between the two germline ends. CDR3 size: 17 residues. Germline V gene data show CDR1 as MNHEY and CDR2 as SMNVEV (reference sequence).

The chain is built from TRBV6-5 and TRBJ2-1; 8 nucleotides agree with TRBD2. CDR3 size: 16 residues. V shed 0 bases, J shed 4 bases, and the junction held 5 bases outside the gene matches. CDR1 is MNHEY and CDR2 is SVGAGI in the germline V gene. CDR3 bases: TGTGCCAGCAGTTACTCCAAAGCGGGGGTTTACAATGAGCAGTTCTTC. This gives the protein CASSYSKAGVYNEQFF.

This chain links TRBV6-1 with TRBJ2-3, with 8 bases that match TRBD2. CDR3 length: 19 residues. Unmatched junction bases numbered 17, after V lost 4 bases and J lost 2 bases. The germline V gene encodes CDR1 MNHNS and CDR2 SASEGT. CDR3: CASSAGRTLSGGYTDTQYF. In nucleotides, the CDR3 is TGTGCCAGCAGTGCGGGGAGAACCCTAAGCGGGGGTTACACAGATACGCAGTATTTT.

This clone was found a few times. The V call is TRBV9, the J call TRBJ2-7; TRBD1 might be the D (6 bases). Germline V gene sequence: CDR1 SGDLS, CDR2 YYNGEE. The CDR3 spans 13 residues. V gave up 2 bases and J gave up 6 bases, with 12 bases separating them. CDR3 bases: TGTGCCAGCAGCGTTACAGGGAATGGCGAGCAGTACTTC. Translated, it gives CASSVTGNGEQYF.